This TCR beta chain was found in a study of T cells in Graves' hyperthyroidism and ophthalmopathy. Exclusion of a patient resulted from uncontrolled infection, other autoimmune disease, pregnancy or lactation. Isolation of PBMCs was performed on about 10 ml fresh peripheral blood. Trimming removed 6 bases from V and 0 bases from J, with 15 bases in between. The CDR3 runs 16 residues. Germline CDR1 is LGHNT and CDR2 is FRNRAP. The investigators amplified TCR beta CDR3 regions from RNA transcripts. HTBI primers were the set used in a first-round RT-PCR of the TCR CDR3. In TCRdb, the multiplex PCR reads were re-called with MiXCR into one record per CDR3 protein. The sample holds 550,000 to 600,000 distinct CDR3 sequences, around 14% seen once.

The chain recombines TRBV12-5 with TRBJ1-5; D possibly corresponds to TRBD1 (5 bases). Sample: blood. The sequence was obtained from a woman younger than 35 with Graves' ophthalmopathy. CDR3 sequence: CASGDNRTPSNQPQHF. CDR3 bases: TGTGCTAGTGGGGATAACAGGACACCTAGCAATCAGCCCCAGCATTTT.